The present T cell receptor (beta chain) was sequenced within a study of blood T cell repertoires in COVID-19. Study information: Donors in the United States, Italy and Spain gave samples during acute or convalescent COVID-19. T cells, B-cell-depleted T cells, or PBMCs supplied cDNA or gDNA.

Original data processing: Amplified reference gene primers provided the basis for estimating nucleated cell counts. Sequencing used immunoSEQ multiplex PCR; TCRdb keeps in-frame clones, though not all of them. The V and J calls and clone size come from that table; D and trimming were worked out from the DNA. Of more than 150,000 clones listed, approximately 94% were seen once; the top ten hold 0.7% to 0.8%. Germline lookup yields CDR1 SGHRS and CDR2 YFSETQ. The ends were cut back, 0 bases at V and 1 base at J, with 13 bases in the middle. This CDR3 is built from 16 residues. Patients in Seattle were enrolled during active infection, then followed longitudinally.

The rearrangement uses TRBV5-1 and TRBJ1-1, with D maybe TRBD1 (5 bases). The source of this sequence is a man aged 30-40 years with COVID-19, enrolled during active disease. Input material: peripheral blood. The CDR3 here is CASSLALNRGNTEAFF. The CDR3 DNA reads as TGCGCCAGCAGCTTGGCCCTTAATAGGGGGAACACTGAAGCTTTCTTT.